Included here is one T cell receptor (beta chain) sequence, with context. Its matching antigen is unknown. The record originates from a study of radiotherapy plus CTLA-4 blockade in lung cancer. Study-wide background: An objective response was seen in about a sixth of patients, and disease control in around 31%.

The repertoire was sequenced with immunoSEQ multiplex PCR; TCRdb's copy has only in-frame clones and lacks some. The table records approximately 85,000 clones, about 86% of them present only once. Unmatched junction bases numbered 6, after V lost 9 bases and J lost 8 bases. Per the germline V gene, CDR1 is LNHDA and CDR2 is SQIVND (reference sequence). The CDR3 is 14 amino acids. Study-wide results and limits: TCR clones from tumors expanded in blood after radiotherapy plus ipilimumab.

This clonotype was obtained from a human donor with non-small cell lung cancer who had a partial response to radiotherapy plus ipilimumab. This rearrangement joins TRBV19 to TRBJ2-1, with TRBD2 matching over 14 bases. Sequencing used peripheral blood, obtained from a patient treated with radiotherapy plus ipilimumab. CDR3 in amino acids: CASGTSGSFDEQFF. The CDR3 DNA is TGTGCCAGCGGGACTAGCGGGAGCTTCGATGAGCAGTTCTTC.